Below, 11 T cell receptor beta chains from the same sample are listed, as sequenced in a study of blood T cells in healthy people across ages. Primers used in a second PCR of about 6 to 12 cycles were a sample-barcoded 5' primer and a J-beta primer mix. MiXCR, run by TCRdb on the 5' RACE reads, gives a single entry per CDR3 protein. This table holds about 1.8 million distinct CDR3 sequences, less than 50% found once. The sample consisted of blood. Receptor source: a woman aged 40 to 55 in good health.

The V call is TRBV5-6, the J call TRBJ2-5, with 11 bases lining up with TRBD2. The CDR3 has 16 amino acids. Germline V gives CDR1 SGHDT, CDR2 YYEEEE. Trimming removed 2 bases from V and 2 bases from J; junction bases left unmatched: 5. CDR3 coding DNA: TGTGCCAGCAGCTTCACTAGCGGGGGATGGCAAGAGACCCAGTACTTC. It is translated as CASSFTSGGWQETQYF.

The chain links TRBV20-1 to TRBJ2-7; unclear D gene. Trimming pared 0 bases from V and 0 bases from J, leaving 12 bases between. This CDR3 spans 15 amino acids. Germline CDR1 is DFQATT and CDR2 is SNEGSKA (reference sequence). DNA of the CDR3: TGCAGTGCTAGAGATCTAGGGTTAAGCTCCTACGAGCAGTACTTC. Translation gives CSARDLGLSSYEQYF.

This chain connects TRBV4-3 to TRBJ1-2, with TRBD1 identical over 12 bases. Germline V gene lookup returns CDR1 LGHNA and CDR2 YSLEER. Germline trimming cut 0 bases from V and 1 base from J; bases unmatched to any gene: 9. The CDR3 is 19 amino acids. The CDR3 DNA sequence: TGCGCCAGCAGCCAAGATACGGGACAGGGGGCCTATTATAACTATGGCTACACCTTC. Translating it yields CASSQDTGQGAYYNYGYTF.

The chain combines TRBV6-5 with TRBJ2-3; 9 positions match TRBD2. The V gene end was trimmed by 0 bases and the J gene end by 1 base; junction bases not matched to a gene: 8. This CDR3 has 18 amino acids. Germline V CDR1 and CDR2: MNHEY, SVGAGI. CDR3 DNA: TGTGCCAGCAGTTACTCGATCGGCCCTAGCGGGGGCACAGATACGCAGTATTTT. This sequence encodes CASSYSIGPSGGTDTQYF.

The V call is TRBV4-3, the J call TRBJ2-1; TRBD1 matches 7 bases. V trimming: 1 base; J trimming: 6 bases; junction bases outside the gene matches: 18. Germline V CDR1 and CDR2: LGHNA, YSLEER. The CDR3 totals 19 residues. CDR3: CASSQAYRTDRSAINEQFF. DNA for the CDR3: TGCGCCAGCAGCCAAGCCTATCGAACGGACAGGTCTGCGATCAATGAGCAGTTCTTC.

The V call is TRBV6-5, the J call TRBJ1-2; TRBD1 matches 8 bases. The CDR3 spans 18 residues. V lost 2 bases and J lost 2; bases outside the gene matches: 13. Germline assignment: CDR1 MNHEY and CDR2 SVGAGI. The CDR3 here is CASSYPLLGQGLNYGYTF. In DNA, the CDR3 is TGTGCCAGCAGTTACCCTCTCCTTGGACAGGGATTAAACTATGGCTACACCTTC.

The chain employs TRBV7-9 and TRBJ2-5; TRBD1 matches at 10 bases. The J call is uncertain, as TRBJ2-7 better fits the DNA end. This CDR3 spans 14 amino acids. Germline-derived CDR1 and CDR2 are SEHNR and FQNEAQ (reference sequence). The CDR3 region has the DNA TGTGCCAGCACCGTAGGACAGGGGGCCTACGAGCAGTACTTC. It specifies CASTVGQGAYEQYF.

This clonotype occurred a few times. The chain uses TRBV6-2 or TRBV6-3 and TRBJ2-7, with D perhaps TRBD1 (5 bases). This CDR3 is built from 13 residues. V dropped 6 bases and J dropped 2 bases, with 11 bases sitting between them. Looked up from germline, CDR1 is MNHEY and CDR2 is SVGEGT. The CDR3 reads CASRVTAAYEQYF. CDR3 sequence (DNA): TGTGCCAGCAGAGTGACAGCAGCCTACGAGCAGTACTTC.

The CDR3 region has the DNA TGTGCCACCAGTGATTTCGGGGGGGTGGAAGAGACCCAGTACTTC. The encoded protein is CATSDFGGVEETQYF. The chain employs TRBV24-1 and TRBJ2-7; 8 bases line up with TRBD2. Gene TRBJ2-5 matches the end of the DNA better, so the J call may be wrong. In germline, CDR1 is KGHDR, CDR2 SFDVKD. The CDR3 spans 15 residues.

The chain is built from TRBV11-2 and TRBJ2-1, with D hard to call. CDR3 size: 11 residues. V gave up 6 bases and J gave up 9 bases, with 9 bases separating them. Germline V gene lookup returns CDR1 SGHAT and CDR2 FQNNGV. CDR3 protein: CASRDIGEQFF. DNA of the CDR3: TGTGCCAGCAGGGATATCGGTGAGCAGTTCTTC.

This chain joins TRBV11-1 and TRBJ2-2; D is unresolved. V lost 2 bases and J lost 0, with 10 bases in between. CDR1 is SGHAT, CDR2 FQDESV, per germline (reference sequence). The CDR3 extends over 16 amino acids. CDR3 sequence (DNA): TGTGCCAGCAGCTTATGGGGTGGCACGAACACCGGGGAGCTGTTTTTT. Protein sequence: CASSLWGGTNTGELFF.